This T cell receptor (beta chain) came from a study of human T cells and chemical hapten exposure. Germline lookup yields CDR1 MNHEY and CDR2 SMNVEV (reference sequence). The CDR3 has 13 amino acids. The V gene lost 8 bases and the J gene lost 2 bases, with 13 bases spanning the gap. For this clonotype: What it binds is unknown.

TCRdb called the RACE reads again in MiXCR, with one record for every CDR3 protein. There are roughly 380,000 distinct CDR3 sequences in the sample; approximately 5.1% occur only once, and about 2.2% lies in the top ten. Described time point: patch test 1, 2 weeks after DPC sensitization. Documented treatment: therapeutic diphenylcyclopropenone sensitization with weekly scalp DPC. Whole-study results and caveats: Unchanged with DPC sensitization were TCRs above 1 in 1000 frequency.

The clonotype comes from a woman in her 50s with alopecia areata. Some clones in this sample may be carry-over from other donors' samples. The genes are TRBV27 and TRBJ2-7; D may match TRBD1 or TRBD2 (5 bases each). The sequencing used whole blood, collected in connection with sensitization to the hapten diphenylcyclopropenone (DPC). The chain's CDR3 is CASSTAVTYEQYF. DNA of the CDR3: TGTGCCAGCTCGACAGCGGTTACCTACGAGCAGTACTTC.